Each of the 7 T cell receptor beta chains below was sequenced from the same sample in a study of monozygotic twins with inflammatory bowel disease. For each CDR3 protein, TCRdb gives one entry from its re-call of the 5' RACE reads, without DNA. Its table records about 300,000 distinct CDR3 sequences. The source material was blood. Receptor source: a human donor with ulcerative colitis or Crohn's disease, or a healthy co-twin of an affected twin (not recorded which).

This chain uses TRBV12-3 or TRBV12-4 with TRBJ2-1; TCRdb reports TRBD2, a call that lacks DNA to check it against. The CDR3 loop spans 16 amino acids. CDR3 in amino acids: CASSIRAGLAGNEQFF.

The chain joins TRBV4-2 to TRBJ2-3; TCRdb calls TRBD2, which cannot be checked without DNA. CDR1 LGHNA and CDR2 YNFKEQ come from the germline V gene. The CDR3 extends over 17 amino acids. CDR3 protein: CASSPRGLAASTDTQYF.

The chain recombines TRBV7-2 with TRBJ2-7; TCRdb returns TRBD2, unconfirmable since there is no DNA. The CDR3 extends over 16 amino acids. Germline loops: CDR1 SGHTA, CDR2 FQGNSA. This chain's CDR3 is CASQGGKRGRAHEQYF.

The chain combines TRBV3-1 with TRBJ1-6. The CDR3 is 14 amino acids. CDR1 LGHDT and CDR2 YNNKEL come from the germline V gene (reference sequence). The CDR3 protein is CASTPTNYNSPLHF.

J is TRBJ2-2 and V is TRBV6-5; TCRdb calls TRBD1, which cannot be checked without DNA. Germline V gene lookup returns CDR1 MNHEY and CDR2 SVGAGI. The CDR3 runs to 15 residues. This CDR3 is CASSYATGDTGELFF.

This chain links TRBV7-2 with TRBJ2-2; TCRdb's assignment of TRBD1 cannot be checked, as there is no DNA. Germline CDR1 is SGHTA and CDR2 is FQGNSA. The CDR3 length is 17 residues. Here the CDR3 reads CASSLFGRSGNTGELFF.

This chain's CDR3 is CASRIAGNTGELFF. The gene calls are TRBV27 and TRBJ2-2; TCRdb indicates TRBD2, and absent DNA this call remains unverified. The CDR3 runs to 14 residues. CDR1 is MNHEY, CDR2 SMNVEV, per germline (reference sequence).